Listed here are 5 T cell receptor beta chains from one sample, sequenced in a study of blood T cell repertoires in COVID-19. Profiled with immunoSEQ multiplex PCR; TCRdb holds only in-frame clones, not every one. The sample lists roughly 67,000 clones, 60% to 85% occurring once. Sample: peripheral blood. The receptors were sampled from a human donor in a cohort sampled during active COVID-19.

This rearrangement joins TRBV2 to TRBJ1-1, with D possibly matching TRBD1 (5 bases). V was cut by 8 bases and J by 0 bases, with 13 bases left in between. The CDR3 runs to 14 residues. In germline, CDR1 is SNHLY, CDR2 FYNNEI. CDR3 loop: CASSPRQMNTEAFF. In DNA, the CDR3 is TGTGCCAGCTCCCCCAGACAGATGAACACTGAAGCTTTCTTT. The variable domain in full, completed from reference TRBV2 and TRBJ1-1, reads EPEVTQTPSHQVTQMGQEVILRCVPISNHLYFYWYRQILGQKVEFLVSFYNNEISEKSEIFDDQFSVERPDGSNFTLKIRSTKLEDSAMYFCASSPRQMNTEAFFGQGTRLTVV.

DNA of the CDR3: TGTGCCAGTAGTATAGGGGCCAGCACAGATACGCAGTATTTT. It is translated as CASSIGASTDTQYF. This sequence joins TRBV19 and TRBJ2-3; D is unclear. The CDR3 is made up of 14 amino acids. Germline assignment: CDR1 LNHDA and CDR2 SQIVND (reference sequence). V lost 1 base to trimming and J lost 0 bases, with 5 bases between them. The variable domain in full, with the rest retrieved from reference TRBV19 and TRBJ2-3, is DGGITQSPKYLFRKEGQNVTLSCEQNLNHDAMYWYRQDPGQGLRLIYYSQIVNDFQKGDIAEGYSVSREKKESFPLTVTSAQKNPTAFYLCASSIGASTDTQYFGPGTRLTVL.

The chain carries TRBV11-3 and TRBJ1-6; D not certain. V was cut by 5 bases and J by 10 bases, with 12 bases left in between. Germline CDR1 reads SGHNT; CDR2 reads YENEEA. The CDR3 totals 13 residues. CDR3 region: CASSRAGESPLHF. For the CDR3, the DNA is TGTGCCAGCAGCCGGGCGGGTGAATCACCCCTCCACTTT.

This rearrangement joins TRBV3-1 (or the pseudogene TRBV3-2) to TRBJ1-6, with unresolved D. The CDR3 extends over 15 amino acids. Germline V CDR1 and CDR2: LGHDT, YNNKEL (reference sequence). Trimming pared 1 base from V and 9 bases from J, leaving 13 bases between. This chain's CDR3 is CASSQGALSGSPLHF. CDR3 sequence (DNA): TGTGCCAGCAGCCAAGGTGCTCTAAGTGGTTCACCCCTCCACTTT.

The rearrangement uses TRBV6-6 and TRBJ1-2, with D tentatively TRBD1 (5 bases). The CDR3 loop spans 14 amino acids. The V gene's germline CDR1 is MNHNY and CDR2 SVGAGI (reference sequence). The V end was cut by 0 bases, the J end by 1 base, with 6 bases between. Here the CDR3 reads CASSYSQDNYGYTF. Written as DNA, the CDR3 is TGTGCCAGCAGTTACTCACAGGATAACTATGGCTACACCTTC.